The source of this T cell receptor beta chain is a study of siplizumab effects on memory and regulatory T cells. Study-level points and caveats: Alloreactive CD4+ clones that could be mapped were on average 68.8% Treg-derived with siplizumab, against about 25% in controls.

V was cut by 1 base and J by 1 base, with 11 bases left in between. Germline V lookup: CDR1 MGHRA, CDR2 YSYEKL. The CDR3 is made up of 15 amino acids. To note about this clone: The target antigen is unknown.

The repertoire was sequenced with immunoSEQ multiplex PCR; TCRdb's copy has only in-frame clones and lacks some. The sample consists of some 100,000 clones, approximately 94% of them appearing once. The sample was non-Treg CD4+ T cells sorted from blood. This clonotype was obtained from a human donor in good health. The V call is TRBV4-1, the J call TRBJ2-7; D unclear. The CDR3 protein is CASSQAGSFSYEQYF. In DNA form, the CDR3 reads TGCGCCAGCAGCCAAGCTGGCAGTTTTTCCTACGAGCAGTACTTC.